The sequence of this T cell receptor beta chain was determined in a study of cytomegalovirus exposure and HLA in healthy donors (dated by TCRdb to the late 2010s). The study in broad terms: In an earlier analysis of fewer than 750 of the donors, approximately 260 Gb of sequence data and 100 million or so unique TCR beta sequences from 150 million to 200 million T cells were reported. The study was designed to test whether signatures of past pathogen exposure could be identified by cataloging public T cell receptors. Donor age, sex, ethnicity and CMV serostatus were compiled alongside the repertoire data. To study patterns of TCR occurrence, a later analysis re-analyzed previously published TCR beta repertoires from several hundred donors and added high-resolution HLA genotyping. All discovery cohort repertoires had been generated on a single sequencing platform. The study profiled the T cell repertoires of some 610 subjects by immunosequencing and related them to cytomegalovirus serostatus. Typing coverage varied by locus: about 629-640 donors for A, B, C, DRB1 and DQB1; 522 for DQA1; nearly 610 for DPA1; around 450 for DPB1. Among about 390 genotyped donors of the cohort, an average of roughly 240,000 unique TCR beta nucleotide sequences were sequenced per donor, about a sixth of them non-productive. A later genetic analysis took genome-wide SNP genotypes for about three fifths of the 666 donors and used that subset as a discovery cohort. Rather than using new phenotypic data, the later analysis identified candidate immune exposures from TCR beta sequences and from how often those sequences occurred across donors. An early release that covered some 640 HLA-typed donors contained around 330 gigabases of sequencing data and some 87 million unique TCR sequences. Because of strong linkage in the cohort, five DR-DQ haplotypes were treated as single units for association and clustering. Among the roughly 400 genotyped donors, approximately 81% belonged to the genetic ancestry cluster associated with self-reported Caucasian donors. Besides the first cohort of around 700 subjects, a separate validation cohort made up of roughly 120 different subjects was used. High-throughput TCR immunosequencing, statistical association of individual TCRs with disease status, and machine learning were combined to predict cytomegalovirus infection status. HLA typing covered class I and class II loci at four-digit resolution. An earlier analysis of about 620 of the donors applied high-throughput TCR beta sequencing to assess whether each TCR beta V gene segment acted as functional or pseudogenic. What the work shows at the level of the full study, not this receptor alone: HLA typing was unavailable for some donors at each locus, so association tests used only the typed subset. Linkage disequilibrium might explain the correlated functional status among segregating V segments, but an unknown experimental factor could not be excluded. When HLA alleles, especially DR and DQ, strongly co-occurred, attributing TCR associations to individual alleles was difficult. CMV serostatus was the only immune exposure information available for the cohort. According to a later analysis, parvovirus B19, influenza, CMV and Epstein-Barr virus appeared linked to several top co-occurrence clusters. In the study, 150 to 200 TCR beta chains were listed as associated with cytomegalovirus. The sequencing pipeline was judged likely to have produced a cluster of highly shared sequence variants as a technical artifact. The earlier analysis of a few hundred of the donors excluded some 16 rarely observed V segments, including chromosome 9 orphons, because counts were too low. In this cohort, only TCR beta chains were sequenced, and detectable features were limited by the absence of alpha or paired-chain data. A further reported finding was that TCR beta sequences accurately predicted the HLA-A and HLA-B alleles for most subjects in the first cohort. A later analysis associated 15,000 to 20,000 TCR beta sequences with specific HLA alleles at a false discovery rate of 0.05. According to a later analysis, most CMV-associated TCR beta chains appeared to be HLA-restricted, and the HLA associations seemed to be driven largely by CMV exposure. Most TCR sequences were seen in very few donors, while some public TCRs were found in many individuals. V-gene and J-gene trimming of TCR beta chains was associated with a missense DCLRE1C variant in a later genetic analysis, and the association was replicated in an independent cohort. It was suggested by the authors that the approach could potentially be generalized to other disease states and immunological phenotypes. Broadly in line with IMGT annotations, most TCR beta V segments showed up in productive rearrangements about 87% or about 30% of the time in an earlier analysis of 450 to 600 of the donors. In vitro tests confirmed that a few of the cytomegalovirus-associated TCR beta chains recognize cytomegalovirus antigens. In a later analysis, TCR association rates were found to vary across HLA loci, with the most associated TCRs seen for DRB1 alleles and the fewest for HLA-C alleles. Because the 87-base-pair reads could not distinguish some IMGT-functional V segments, including TRBV6-2 and TRBV6-3, those segments were excluded. According to a later genetic analysis, donors in an Asian-associated ancestry cluster had fewer N-insertions in productive TCRs than the approximately 690-donor mean. The classifier was reported to diagnose cytomegalovirus status with high specificity and sensitivity in both the original cohort and the validation cohort. In a later analysis, HLA-associated TCR beta chains were found to be more clonally expanded and to have lower generation probabilities than equally common non-associated chains. Roughly uniform sequencing depth across donors was assumed in presence/absence analyses, although this assumption may not hold.

Points on this clone: The antigen it binds to is not known. The sample holds no much larger clone one base away, and base qualities are not on file.

Libraries came from the immunoSEQ multiplex PCR assay. For the multiplex PCR, a mixture combining 60 forward primers for TCR Vbeta segments and 13 reverse primers for TCR Jbeta segments was used. A multiplex PCR assay on genomic DNA amplified the CDR3 region of rearranged TCR beta genes. On the Illumina HiSeq System, the amplified TCR beta libraries were sequenced as 87-base-pair reads. The study's processing was this. A later analysis tallied 75 million to 85 million unique TCR beta chains across the 700 or so repertoires, and approximately 11 million of those chains were shared by two or more donors. A nearest-neighbor algorithm error-corrected the raw reads and collapsed the reads into unique sequences, merging closely related sequences to remove PCR and sequencing errors. Alignment of CDR3 sequences to IMGT reference sequences was used to assign V, D and J gene segments. For a sequence to be retained, at least a six-nucleotide match to both a V gene segment and a J gene segment was required. A rearrangement counted as productive if the CDR3 had no stop codons and remained in frame with V and J, and every other rearrangement counted as non-productive. Following IMGT convention, CDR3 was defined as the stretch from the second conserved V-encoded cysteine up to the conserved J-encoded phenylalanine. The earlier analysis of 587 of the donors excluded sequences that lacked an unambiguous match to a single V gene segment. An earlier analysis of approximately 590 of the donors classified V segments as functional when productive rearrangements were above 56.7% and as segregating when the standard deviation between donors was above 5%. A statistical classification framework was built to diagnose cytomegalovirus status from the catalog of TCR beta chain sequences. In a later analysis, TCR nucleotide sequences were compared against IMGT/GENE-DB human TR gene sequences so that V and J genes could be assigned. The TCRdist pipeline was used in a later analysis to assign CDR3 sequences and most-parsimonious VDJ recombination scenarios. A later analysis defined each TCR beta chain by its CDR3 amino acid sequence plus V-gene family, and excluded reads lacking a unique V-gene family. A later analysis removed over 500 highly shared, low-generation-probability nucleotide sequences to deal with suspected cross-contamination and a sequencing artifact. In a later analysis, a clonal expansion index for each public chain was calculated from normalized within-repertoire ranks of inferred template counts. Generation probabilities in a later analysis came from a VDJ recombination model fitted to out-of-frame rearrangements, and those results were checked against IGoR. In a later analysis, hypergeometric tests were used to score TCR-TCR, TCR-HLA and TCR-CMV co-occurrence, with a repertoire-size bias correction applied to TCR pairs. A later analysis estimated false discovery rates by permuting HLA or CMV assignments 20 times. In a later analysis, co-occurring TCRs were grouped using DBSCAN, and TCRdist sequence similarity was added for clustering within HLA-allele-positive subsets. Co-occurrence clustering excluded repertoires with fewer than 30,000 or more than 120,000 public chains, plus five with anomalous nucleotide sharing. Entries here come from immuneACCESS through TCRdb and include only in-frame sequences with V and J called. Some clones fail to appear in such tables; in the studies checked, an unresolved V gene covers under half of the shortfall, and the cause of the remainder is unknown. The D gene and trimming were derived from the DNA, and the V and J assignments and clone size from that table. A total of approximately 190,000 clones appear in this sample, 81% of them only once. The ten largest make up approximately 3.8% of the sample.

V is pared back by 2 bases and J by 0 bases, with 8 bases lying between the germline termini. CDR1 and CDR2, looked up from the germline V gene, are SNHLY and FYNNEI. The CDR3 sequence holds 15 residues, the cysteine and phenylalanine included. The sequence is cut down to CDR3 DNA, 45 bases in frame from base 1. The cohort comprised approximately 700 healthy bone marrow donors. Cohort members were all nominally healthy when sampled, although unrecorded immune exposures were likely present. The donor tested CMV seronegative, placing the donor among the approximately 360 seronegative members of the cohort. A peripheral blood sample was collected from each donor, and TCR beta sequencing was performed on peripheral blood mononuclear cells. The Qiagen DNeasy Blood Extraction Kit was used to extract genomic DNA from the blood cell samples.

The sequencing input was PBMCs. The receptor was derived from a man aged 45-65 years in good health and CMV-seronegative. The chain employs TRBV2 and TRBJ1-5; the D gene cannot be named for sure. The CDR3 here reads CASSEQSDSNQPQHF. The DNA reads as follows: TGTGCCAGCAGTGAACAATCAGATAGCAATCAGCCCCAGCATTTT.